Each of the 20 T cell receptor beta chains below was sequenced from the same sample in a study of cytomegalovirus exposure and HLA in healthy donors. Amplification used 60 Vbeta primers and 13 Jbeta primers. TCRdb keeps only in-frame clones here, not all; method: immunoSEQ multiplex PCR. The table records 150,000 to 200,000 clones, about 90% of them present only once. Specimen: PBMCs. The receptors were gathered from a girl less than two years old in good health and CMV-seronegative.

V is TRBV30 and J is TRBJ2-7; weak D call: TRBD2 (6 bases). Per the germline V gene, CDR1 is GTSNPN and CDR2 is SVGIG (reference sequence). The CDR3 has 16 residues. Trimming pared 1 base from V and 3 bases from J, leaving 19 bases between. CDR3 region: CAWSDLPGTGDYEQYF. CDR3 DNA: TGTGCCTGGAGTGACCTCCCCGGGACTGGAGACTACGAGCAGTACTTC. Using reference TRBV30 and TRBJ2-7 for the parts outside the CDR3, the full variable domain is SQTIHQWPATLVQPVGSPLSLECTVEGTSNPNLYWYRQAAGRGLQLLFYSVGIGQISSEVPQNLSASRPQDRQFILSSKKLLLSDSGFYLCAWSDLPGTGDYEQYFGPGTRLTVT.

The DNA of the CDR3 is TGTGCCAGCTGGGACAGAGATAATTCACCCCTCCACTTT. As protein: CASWDRDNSPLHF. The V and J genes are TRBV2 and TRBJ1-6; the match to TRBD1 covers 7 bases. CDR3 length equals 13 residues. The J segment lost 5 bases and the V segment lost 8 bases, leaving 3 bases of the junction unmatched. In germline, CDR1 is SNHLY, CDR2 FYNNEI.

The chain is built from TRBV19 and TRBJ2-3, with 10 bases matching TRBD2. The CDR3 is 13 amino acids. Losses at the gene ends were 6 bases for V and 6 bases for J; bases not matched to a gene: 3. Looked up from germline, CDR1 is LNHDA and CDR2 is SQIVND (reference sequence). CDR3 in DNA: TGTGCCAGTAGGAGCGGGGGGGCCGATACGCAGTATTTT. Translating gives CASRSGGADTQYF. The full variable domain, in which reference TRBV19 and TRBJ2-3 provide the parts outside the CDR3, is DGGITQSPKYLFRKEGQNVTLSCEQNLNHDAMYWYRQDPGQGLRLIYYSQIVNDFQKGDIAEGYSVSREKKESFPLTVTSAQKNPTAFYLCASRSGGADTQYFGPGTRLTVL.

The chain employs TRBV10-3 and TRBJ2-3; no reliable D call. Germline CDR1 reads ENHRY; CDR2 reads SYGVKD. V lost 5 bases and J lost 0, with 12 bases in between. This CDR3 contains 15 residues. CDR3 amino acids: CAISTTYTSTDTQYF. The DNA for the CDR3 is TGTGCCATCAGTACTACATATACTAGCACAGATACGCAGTATTTT.

The V call is TRBV7-8, the J call TRBJ1-1; the D gene is possibly TRBD1 (6 bases). CDR3 length: 13 residues. Per germline, CDR1 SGHVS and CDR2 FQNEAQ. The V end was cut by 5 bases, the J end by 3 bases, with 10 bases between. CDR3 bases: TGTGCCAGCAGCCATCGGACAGACACTGAAGCTTTCTTT. This encodes CASSHRTDTEAFF.

This clone has just one count. The chain combines TRBV7-2 with TRBJ1-2; D remains unclear. Germline-derived CDR1 and CDR2 are SGHTA and FQGNSA. Deletions cut 0 bases from V and 6 bases from J, with 17 bases between. CDR3 size: 16 residues. Here the CDR3 reads CASSLALNWQVDGYTF. The CDR3 DNA reads TGTGCCAGCAGCTTAGCGCTGAATTGGCAGGTCGATGGCTACACCTTC.

The chain carries TRBV9 and TRBJ1-1; no firm D call. CDR3 length: 13 residues. In germline, CDR1 is SGDLS, CDR2 YYNGEE. V was pared by 0 bases and J by 6 bases, with 9 bases between. As DNA, the CDR3 is TGTGCCAGCAGCGTAGAAATGGGCTCTGAAGCTTTCTTT. This gives the protein CASSVEMGSEAFF.

The rearrangement joins TRBV5-4 to TRBJ2-5, with TRBD2 matching over 11 bases. The DNA end favors TRBJ2-7, so the J call may be wrong. Germline CDR1 is SGHNT and CDR2 is YYREEE (reference sequence). This CDR3 spans 15 amino acids. This CDR3 is CASSPIAGGPSEQYF. The CDR3 region has the DNA TGTGCCAGCAGCCCGATAGCGGGAGGGCCGAGCGAGCAGTACTTC.

This chain uses TRBV6-1 with TRBJ2-2; D is unclear. Germline CDR1 reads MNHNS; CDR2 reads SASEGT. CDR3 length: 14 residues. V was pared by 4 bases and J by 9 bases, with 15 bases between. CDR3 coding DNA: TGTGCCAGCAGTGGGCTTCACTACGAACGGGAGCTGTTTTTT. Translation: CASSGLHYERELFF.

The chain carries TRBV27 and TRBJ2-3; the D gene is possibly TRBD1 (5 bases). In germline, CDR1 is MNHEY, CDR2 SMNVEV (reference sequence). The ends were cut back, 3 bases at V and 4 bases at J, with 17 bases in the middle. The CDR3 consists of 16 residues. This chain's CDR3 is CASSLGQPMFSDTQYF. The CDR3 region has the DNA TGTGCCAGCAGTTTGGGGCAGCCTATGTTCTCAGATACGCAGTATTTT.

The chain carries TRBV5-1 and TRBJ1-1; weak D call: TRBD1 (6 bases). Trimming cost V 5 bases and J 4 bases, with 18 bases left between them. CDR1 and CDR2 (germline): SGHRS, YFSETQ. CDR3 length: 15 amino acids. In DNA form, the CDR3 reads TGCGCCAGCAGACCTGTAACAGGGCAGGGCACTGAAGCTTTCTTT. Amino acids: CASRPVTGQGTEAFF.

This rearrangement joins TRBV19 to TRBJ2-1, with a weak D call TRBD1 (5 bases). Trimming stripped 6 bases from V and 6 bases from J, with 9 bases between. The germline V gene has CDR1 LNHDA and CDR2 SQIVND (reference sequence). The CDR3 runs 12 residues. The CDR3 is CASSETGNEQFF. DNA of the CDR3: TGTGCCAGTAGCGAAACAGGCAATGAGCAGTTCTTC.

The gene calls are TRBV21-1 and TRBJ2-5; the D segment call TRBD2 is taken from the table without a DNA check. TRBV21-1 is labeled a pseudogene. This CDR3 spans 17 amino acids. The CDR3 loop reads CASSNIASCTRQETQYF. The CDR3 DNA sequence: TGTGCCAGCAGCAATATTGCTTCGTGTACTCGTCAAGAGACCCAGTACTTC.

The chain couples TRBV27 to TRBJ1-1; D perhaps matches TRBD1 (6 bases). V lost 3 bases, J lost 1 base, and 12 bases lay in between. Looked up from germline, CDR1 is MNHEY and CDR2 is SMNVEV (reference sequence). This CDR3 has 15 residues. The CDR3 nucleotides are TGTGCCAGCAGTTTTGATCCGACAGGGAACACTGAAGCTTTCTTT. This gives the protein CASSFDPTGNTEAFF.

The chain has TRBV7-3 and TRBJ2-5; TRBD2 matches at 9 bases. Trimming took 2 bases from V and 1 from J; bases not matched to a gene: 2. The CDR3 has 15 amino acids. Germline V gene lookup returns CDR1 SGHTA and CDR2 FQGTGA. The CDR3 nucleotides read TGTGCCAGCAGCTTAGCGGGGGGGTTCCAAGAGACCCAGTACTTC. Its protein product is CASSLAGGFQETQYF.

The chain has TRBV11-2 and TRBJ2-3, with TRBD2 matching over 14 bases. There are 16 residues in the CDR3. The V and J ends lost 5 bases and 3 bases, in that order; junction bases with no gene match: 4. CDR1 and CDR2 from the germline V gene are SGHAT and FQNNGV. CDR3 in DNA: TGTGCCAGCAGCACGGGGACTAGCGGGGGAACAGATACGCAGTATTTT. It translates to CASSTGTSGGTDTQYF.

This clone showed up just a few times. The chain recombines TRBV10-1 with TRBJ1-2; D is possibly TRBD1 (6 bases). The CDR3 spans 11 residues. The germline V gene encodes CDR1 WNHNN and CDR2 SYGVQD (reference sequence). The ends were cut back, 11 bases at V and 6 bases at J, with 13 bases in the middle. In DNA, the CDR3 is TGCGCCTACCTTTACAGGGATGGCTACACCTTC. Translating gives CAYLYRDGYTF.

The chain is built from TRBV2 and TRBJ2-7; 10 nucleotides agree with TRBD1. The V segment lost 5 bases and the J segment 3 bases; nucleotides outside the gene matches: 7. Germline values: CDR1 SNHLY, CDR2 FYNNEI. This CDR3 is 15 amino acids long. CDR3: CASSHGQGGSYEQYF. CDR3 in DNA: TGTGCCAGCAGTCATGGACAGGGGGGAAGCTACGAGCAGTACTTC.

The table lists this clone with a few counts. This rearrangement joins TRBV7-2 to TRBJ1-5, with D perhaps TRBD1 (5 bases). The V end lost 3 bases, the J end lost 6 bases, and 9 bases lay between the germline ends. CDR1 and CDR2 from the germline V gene are SGHTA and FQGNSA. The CDR3 extends over 13 amino acids. In nucleotides, the CDR3 is TGTGCCAGCAGCTTGGGAGGGACTCAGCCCCAGCATTTT. Translation: CASSLGGTQPQHF.

The J gene is TRBJ2-7, the V gene TRBV5-1; perhaps TRBD1 as D (6 bases). The germline gives CDR1 SGHRS, CDR2 YFSETQ. V lost 1 base and J 1 base, leaving 21 bases between the germline ends. This CDR3 is built from 18 residues. CDR3 DNA: TGCGCCAGCAGCTTGAGACAGACAGGCGAACTAATTTCCTACGAGCAGTACTTC. This translates into CASSLRQTGELISYEQYF.